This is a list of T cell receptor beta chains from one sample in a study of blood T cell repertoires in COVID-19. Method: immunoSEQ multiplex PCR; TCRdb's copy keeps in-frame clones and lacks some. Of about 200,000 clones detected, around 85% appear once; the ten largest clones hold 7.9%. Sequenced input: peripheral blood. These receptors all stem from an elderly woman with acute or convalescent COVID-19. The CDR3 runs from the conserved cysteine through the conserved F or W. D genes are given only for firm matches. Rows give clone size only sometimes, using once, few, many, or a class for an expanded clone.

CDR3 protein: CASSFQGETDEQYF
CDR3 DNA: TGTGCCAGCAGTTTCCAGGGGGAAACGGACGAGCAGTACTTC
V gene: TRBV2
CDR3 length: 14
clone size: NA
D gene: TRBD1
J gene: TRBJ2-7

CDR3 protein: CASSLEIGQGGGYTF
CDR3 DNA: TGTGCCAGCAGCTTAGAGATAGGGCAGGGCGGCGGCTACACCTTC
V gene: TRBV11-1
CDR3 length: 15
clone size: NA
D gene: NA
J gene: TRBJ1-2

CDR3 protein: CASSLGAAQYPYEQYF
CDR3 DNA: TGTGCCAGCAGCTTGGGGGCAGCCCAATATCCTTACGAGCAGTACTTC
V gene: TRBV5-4
CDR3 length: 16
clone size: NA
D gene: NA
J gene: TRBJ2-7

CDR3 protein: CASSLGTPGEKLFF
CDR3 DNA: TGTGCCAGCAGCTTAGGGACCCCGGGAGAAAAACTGTTTTTT
V gene: TRBV13
CDR3 length: 14
clone size: NA
D gene: NA
J gene: TRBJ1-4

CDR3 protein: CASSYIAGEAYEQYF
CDR3 DNA: TGTGCCAGCAGCTATATAGCGGGAGAGGCCTACGAGCAGTACTTC
V gene: TRBV5-5
CDR3 length: 15
clone size: NA
D gene: TRBD2
J gene: TRBJ2-7

CDR3 protein: CASSPLGEAYGYTF
CDR3 DNA: TGTGCCAGCTCACCATTAGGCGAGGCCTATGGCTACACCTTC
V gene: TRBV18
CDR3 length: 14
clone size: few
D gene: NA
J gene: TRBJ1-2

CDR3 protein: CASSGQSGSYEQYF
CDR3 DNA: TGTGCCAGCAGCGGGCAGTCAGGCTCCTACGAGCAGTACTTC
V gene: TRBV3-1/TRBV3-2
CDR3 length: 14
clone size: NA
D gene: NA
J gene: TRBJ2-7

CDR3 protein: CASRAPGTDNEQFF
CDR3 DNA: TGTGCCAGCAGGGCCCCCGGGACTGACAATGAGCAGTTCTTC
V gene: TRBV28
CDR3 length: 14
clone size: NA
D gene: NA
J gene: TRBJ2-1

CDR3 protein: CASSSRQGGTGELFF
CDR3 DNA: TGTGCCAGCAGTTCAAGACAGGGGGGGACCGGGGAGCTGTTTTTT
V gene: TRBV6-6
CDR3 length: 15
clone size: NA
D gene: TRBD1
J gene: TRBJ2-2

CDR3 protein: CASSLYAGMNTEAFF
CDR3 DNA: TGTGCCAGCAGCTTGTACGCAGGGATGAACACTGAAGCTTTCTTT
V gene: TRBV5-5
CDR3 length: 15
clone size: few
D gene: NA
J gene: TRBJ1-1

CDR3 protein: CASSGSGRVAETQYF
CDR3 DNA: TGTGCCAGCAGCGGTAGCGGGAGAGTCGCAGAGACCCAGTACTTC
V gene: TRBV9
CDR3 length: 15
clone size: NA
D gene: TRBD2
J gene: TRBJ2-5

CDR3 protein: CASSYGTSNEKLFF
CDR3 DNA: TGTGCCAGCAGTTACGGGACAAGTAATGAAAAACTGTTTTTT
V gene: TRBV6-5
CDR3 length: 14
clone size: few
D gene: NA
J gene: TRBJ1-4

CDR3 protein: CASERDYQETQYF
CDR3 DNA: TGTGCCAGCGAAAGGGACTACCAAGAGACCCAGTACTTC
V gene: TRBV2
CDR3 length: 13
clone size: NA
D gene: NA
J gene: TRBJ2-5

CDR3 protein: CATSDHRDFHTGELFF
CDR3 DNA: TGTGCCACCAGTGACCATCGGGACTTCCACACCGGGGAGCTGTTTTTT
V gene: TRBV24-1
CDR3 length: 16
clone size: NA
D gene: NA
J gene: TRBJ2-2

CDR3 protein: CASSQVITGNEQFF
CDR3 DNA: TGCGCCAGCAGCCAAGTGATTACAGGGAATGAGCAGTTCTTC
V gene: TRBV4-1
CDR3 length: 14
clone size: NA
D gene: NA
J gene: TRBJ2-1

CDR3 protein: CASSLQPGLADYEQYF
CDR3 DNA: TGCGCCAGCAGCTTGCAACCGGGACTTGCAGACTACGAGCAGTACTTC
V gene: TRBV5-1
CDR3 length: 16
clone size: NA
D gene: NA
J gene: TRBJ2-7

CDR3 protein: CASTPVRGTVNQPQHF
CDR3 DNA: TGTGCCAGTACCCCCGTTCGTGGGACAGTCAATCAGCCCCAGCATTTT
V gene: TRBV19
CDR3 length: 16
clone size: NA
D gene: TRBD1
J gene: TRBJ1-5

CDR3 protein: CASSASSYEQYF
CDR3 DNA: TGTGCCAGCAGTGCCAGCTCCTACGAGCAGTACTTC
V gene: TRBV2
CDR3 length: 12
clone size: NA
D gene: NA
J gene: TRBJ2-7

CDR3 protein: CASRGTANQPQHF
CDR3 DNA: TGTGCCAGCAGGGGGACAGCGAATCAGCCCCAGCATTTT
V gene: TRBV28
CDR3 length: 13
clone size: NA
D gene: TRBD1
J gene: TRBJ1-5

CDR3 protein: CASTGSGANVLTF
CDR3 DNA: TGTGCCAGCACAGGGTCTGGGGCCAACGTCCTGACTTTC
V gene: TRBV2
CDR3 length: 13
clone size: once
D gene: NA
J gene: TRBJ2-6

CDR3 protein: CATASGINEQFF
CDR3 DNA: TGTGCCACCGCCTCGGGAATTAATGAGCAGTTCTTC
V gene: TRBV12-3/TRBV12-4
CDR3 length: 12
clone size: NA
D gene: NA
J gene: TRBJ2-1

CDR3 protein: CASSLLSIRGKAFF
CDR3 DNA: TGTGCCAGCAGCTTGCTTTCGATCCGGGGAAAAGCTTTCTTT
V gene: TRBV7-2
CDR3 length: 14
clone size: NA
D gene: NA
J gene: TRBJ1-1

CDR3 protein: CASSLAGGHGYTF
CDR3 DNA: TGTGCCAGCAGCCTCGCGGGGGGCCACGGCTACACCTTC
V gene: TRBV5-4
CDR3 length: 13
clone size: NA
D gene: NA
J gene: TRBJ1-2

CDR3 protein: CASSYGTENEKLFF
CDR3 DNA: TGTGCCAGCAGCTACGGGACAGAAAATGAAAAACTGTTTTTT
V gene: TRBV5-6
CDR3 length: 14
clone size: NA
D gene: TRBD1
J gene: TRBJ1-4

CDR3 protein: CASSLSGREIYNEQFF
CDR3 DNA: TGTGCCAGCAGCTTAAGTGGGCGGGAAATCTACAATGAGCAGTTCTTC
V gene: TRBV7-3
CDR3 length: 16
clone size: NA
D gene: NA
J gene: TRBJ2-1

CDR3 protein: CASSTRTGGEQFF
CDR3 DNA: TGTGCCAGCAGTACCAGAACAGGGGGTGAGCAGTTCTTC
V gene: TRBV6-5
CDR3 length: 13
clone size: NA
D gene: TRBD1
J gene: TRBJ2-1

CDR3 protein: CSAKAGGAGNTIYF
CDR3 DNA: TGCAGCGCGAAAGCAGGGGGCGCCGGAAACACCATATATTTT
V gene: TRBV29-1
CDR3 length: 14
clone size: NA
D gene: TRBD1
J gene: TRBJ1-3

CDR3 protein: CASSTGTGAYSNQPQHF
CDR3 DNA: TGTGCCAGCAGCACCGGGACAGGCGCTTATAGCAATCAGCCCCAGCATTTT
V gene: TRBV7-2
CDR3 length: 17
clone size: few
D gene: TRBD1
J gene: TRBJ1-5

CDR3 protein: CASSQARATGFGEKLFF
CDR3 DNA: TGCGCCAGCAGCCAAGCCCGCGCGACGGGGTTTGGTGAAAAACTGTTTTTT
V gene: TRBV4-1
CDR3 length: 17
clone size: few
D gene: NA
J gene: TRBJ1-4

CDR3 protein: CASSRTGEGNQPQHF
CDR3 DNA: TGTGCCAGCTCACGCACAGGGGAGGGCAATCAGCCCCAGCATTTT
V gene: TRBV18
CDR3 length: 15
clone size: NA
D gene: TRBD1
J gene: TRBJ1-5

CDR3 protein: CASSNRDRAGGYTF
CDR3 DNA: TGTGCCAGCAGCAACCGGGACAGGGCAGGCGGCTACACCTTC
V gene: TRBV6-5
CDR3 length: 14
clone size: NA
D gene: TRBD1
J gene: TRBJ1-2

CDR3 protein: CASSYGQEHQPQHF
CDR3 DNA: TGTGCCAGCAGTTACGGACAGGAGCATCAGCCCCAGCATTTT
V gene: TRBV6-2/TRBV6-3
CDR3 length: 14
clone size: NA
D gene: TRBD1
J gene: TRBJ1-5

CDR3 protein: CASSFGGDTQYF
CDR3 DNA: TGTGCCAGCAGCTTTGGGGGGGATACGCAGTATTTT
V gene: TRBV7-9
CDR3 length: 12
clone size: NA
D gene: NA
J gene: TRBJ2-3